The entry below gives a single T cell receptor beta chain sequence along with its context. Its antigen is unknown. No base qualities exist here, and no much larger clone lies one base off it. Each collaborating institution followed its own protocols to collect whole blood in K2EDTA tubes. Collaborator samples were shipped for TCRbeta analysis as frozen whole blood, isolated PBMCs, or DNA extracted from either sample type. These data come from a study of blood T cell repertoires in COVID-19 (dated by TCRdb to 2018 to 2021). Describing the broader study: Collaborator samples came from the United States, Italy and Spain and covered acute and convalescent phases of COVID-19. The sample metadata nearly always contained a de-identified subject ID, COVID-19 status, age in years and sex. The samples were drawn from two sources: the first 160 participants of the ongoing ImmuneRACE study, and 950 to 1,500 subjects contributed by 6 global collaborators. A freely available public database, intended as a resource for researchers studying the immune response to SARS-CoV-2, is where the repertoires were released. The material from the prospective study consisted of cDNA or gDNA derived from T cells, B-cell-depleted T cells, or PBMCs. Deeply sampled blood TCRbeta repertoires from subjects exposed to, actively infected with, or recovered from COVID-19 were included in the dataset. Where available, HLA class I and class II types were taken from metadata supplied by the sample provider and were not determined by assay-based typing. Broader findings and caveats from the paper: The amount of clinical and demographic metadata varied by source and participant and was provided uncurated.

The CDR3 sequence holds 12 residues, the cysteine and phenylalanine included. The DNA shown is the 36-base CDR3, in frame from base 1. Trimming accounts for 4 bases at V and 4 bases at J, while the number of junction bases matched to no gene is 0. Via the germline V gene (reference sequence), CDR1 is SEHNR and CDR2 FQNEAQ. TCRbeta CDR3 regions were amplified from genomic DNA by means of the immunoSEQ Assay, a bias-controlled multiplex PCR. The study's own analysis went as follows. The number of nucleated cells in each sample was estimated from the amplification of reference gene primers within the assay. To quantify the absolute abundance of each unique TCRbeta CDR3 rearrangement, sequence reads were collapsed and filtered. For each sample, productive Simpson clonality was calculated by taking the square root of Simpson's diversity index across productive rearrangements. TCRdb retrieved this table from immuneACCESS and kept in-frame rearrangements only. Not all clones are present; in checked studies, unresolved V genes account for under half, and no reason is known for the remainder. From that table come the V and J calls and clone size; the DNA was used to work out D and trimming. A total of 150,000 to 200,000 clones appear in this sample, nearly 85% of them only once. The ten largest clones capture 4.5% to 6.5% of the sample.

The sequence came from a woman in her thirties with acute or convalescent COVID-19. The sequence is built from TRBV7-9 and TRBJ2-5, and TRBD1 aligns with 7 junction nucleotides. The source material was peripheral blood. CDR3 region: CASSSGGETQYF. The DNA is TGTGCCAGCAGCTCAGGGGGAGAGACCCAGTACTTC.